The TCR beta chain described here comes from a study of cytomegalovirus exposure and HLA in healthy donors (TCRdb year 2017). Concerning the study at large: In an earlier analysis of 450 to 750 of the donors, approximately 260 Gb of sequence data and 100 million or so unique TCR beta sequences from some 170 million T cells were reported. An early release that covered 500 to 800 HLA-typed donors contained approximately 300 gigabases of sequencing data and 70 million to 100 million unique TCR sequences. Among the roughly 430 genotyped donors, around 81% belonged to the genetic ancestry cluster associated with self-reported Caucasian donors. The study was designed to test whether signatures of past pathogen exposure could be identified by cataloging public T cell receptors. Using immunosequencing, the study profiled T cell repertoires from fewer than 700 subjects and related those repertoires to cytomegalovirus serostatus. Besides the first cohort of roughly 700 subjects, a separate validation cohort made up of over 95 different subjects was used. To predict cytomegalovirus infection status, the study combined high-throughput TCR immunosequencing, statistical association of individual TCRs with disease status, and machine learning. A later analysis re-analyzed previously published TCR beta repertoires from 666 donors and added high-resolution HLA genotyping to study TCR occurrence patterns. Rather than drawing on any new phenotypic data, the later analysis identified candidate immune exposures from TCR beta sequences and the way those sequences occurred across donors. An earlier analysis of about 620 of the donors applied high-throughput TCR beta sequencing to assess whether each TCR beta V gene segment acted as functional or pseudogenic. Donor age, sex, ethnicity and CMV serostatus were compiled alongside the repertoire data. A later genetic analysis used genome-wide SNP genotypes for 398 of the 666 donors, treating that subset as a discovery cohort. All discovery cohort repertoires had been generated using a single sequencing platform. HLA typing covered class I and class II loci at four-digit resolution. Typing coverage varied by locus: roughly 620-640 donors for A, B, C, DRB1 and DQB1; more than 500 for DQA1; approximately 610 for DPA1; around 490 for DPB1. Roughly 5 DR-DQ haplotypes were handled as single units for association and clustering, since linkage in the cohort was strong. Across some 400 genotyped donors of the cohort, an average of about 220,000 unique TCR beta nucleotide sequences per donor were sequenced, and 15% to 20% of those sequences were non-productive. Summary of the overall study and its limitations: In a later analysis, HLA-associated TCR beta chains showed more clonal expansion and lower generation probabilities than non-associated chains that were equally common. When HLA alleles, especially DR and DQ, strongly co-occurred, attributing TCR associations to individual alleles was difficult. A group of highly shared sequence variants was considered likely to be a technical artifact of the sequencing pipeline. According to a later genetic analysis, donors in an Asian-associated ancestry cluster had fewer N-insertions in productive TCRs than the approximately 630-donor mean. Because HLA typing was missing for some donors at each locus, association tests included only the typed subset. The cohort was sequenced for TCR beta chains only, and without alpha or paired-chain data the features that could be detected were limited. In a later genetic analysis, a missense DCLRE1C variant was associated with V-gene and J-gene trimming of TCR beta chains, and the association was replicated in an independent cohort. Broadly in line with IMGT annotations, most TCR beta V segments showed up in productive rearrangements about 87% or about 30% of the time in an earlier analysis of around 600 of the donors. A later analysis found that most CMV-associated TCR beta chains appeared HLA-restricted, with HLA associations seemingly driven largely by CMV exposure. In a later analysis, TCR association rates were found to vary across HLA loci, with the most associated TCRs seen for DRB1 alleles and the fewest for HLA-C alleles. The study gave a list of more than 150 TCR beta chains associated with cytomegalovirus. A later analysis reported that several top co-occurrence clusters appeared linked to parvovirus B19, influenza, CMV and Epstein-Barr virus. The earlier analysis of about 600 of the donors excluded roughly 17 rarely observed V segments, including chromosome 9 orphons, because counts were too low. Most TCR sequences were observed very rarely across donors, whereas some public TCRs were present in many individuals. In vitro tests confirmed that three of the cytomegalovirus-associated TCR beta chains recognize cytomegalovirus antigens. A further reported finding was that TCR beta sequences accurately predicted the HLA-A and HLA-B alleles for most subjects in the first cohort. Sequencing depth was assumed to be roughly uniform across donors in the presence/absence analyses, though that assumption may not hold. Correlated functional status among segregating V segments might reflect linkage disequilibrium, but an unknown experimental factor could not be ruled out. In both the original and validation cohorts, the classifier was reported to diagnose cytomegalovirus status with high specificity and sensitivity. In a later analysis, 16,951 TCR beta sequences were associated with specific HLA alleles at a false discovery rate of 0.05. The authors suggested that the approach could potentially be generalized to other disease states and immunological phenotypes. Some IMGT-functional V segments, including TRBV6-2 and TRBV6-3, could not be distinguished by the 87-base-pair reads and were therefore excluded. Immune exposure information for the cohort was limited to CMV serostatus.

The junction carries 17 bases between V and J, which are trimmed by 5 bases and 0 bases respectively. Via the germline V gene (reference sequence), CDR1 is SEHNR and CDR2 FQNEAQ. The CDR3 spans 16 residues, from the cysteine through the phenylalanine. Only the CDR3 portion is preserved as DNA: 48 bases, with reading frame beginning at the first base. In total, roughly 710 healthy bone marrow donors made up the cohort. At the time of sampling, all cohort members were nominally healthy, though unrecorded immune exposures were likely present. The donor tested CMV seronegative, placing the donor among the approximately 400 seronegative members of the cohort. Each donor provided a peripheral blood sample, and peripheral blood mononuclear cells were used for TCR beta sequencing. The Qiagen DNeasy Blood Extraction Kit was used to extract genomic DNA from the blood cell samples. The sample holds a few counts of this clone. There is no known antigen for this receptor. Base quality data are lacking; no much larger clone is found one base away.

Preparation of the library involved the immunoSEQ multiplex PCR assay. The multiplex PCR relied on a mix of 60 forward primers for TCR Vbeta segments and 13 reverse primers for TCR Jbeta segments. Amplification of the CDR3 region of rearranged TCR beta genes was performed with a multiplex PCR assay on genomic DNA. The amplified TCR beta libraries were sequenced on the Illumina HiSeq System as 87-base-pair reads. The paper's processing steps were these. A later analysis counted approximately 76 million unique TCR beta chains across the 690 or so repertoires, and around 9.9 million of these chains were shared by at least two donors. A nearest-neighbor algorithm error-corrected the raw reads and collapsed the reads into unique sequences, merging closely related sequences to remove PCR and sequencing errors. Alignment of CDR3 sequences to IMGT reference sequences was used to assign V, D and J gene segments. Each retained sequence needed at least a six-nucleotide match to both a V gene segment and a J gene segment. A rearrangement was called productive if the CDR3 had no stop codons and remained in frame with V and J, and every other rearrangement was called non-productive. Following IMGT convention, CDR3 was defined as the stretch from the second conserved V-encoded cysteine up to the conserved J-encoded phenylalanine. The earlier analysis of 450 to 750 of the donors excluded any sequence lacking an unambiguous match to a single V gene segment. In an earlier analysis of almost 600 of the donors, a V segment was called functional when productive rearrangements were above 56.7%, and segregating when the standard deviation between donors exceeded 5%. A statistical classification framework was developed to diagnose cytomegalovirus status using the catalog of TCR beta chain sequences. In a later analysis, V and J genes were assigned by comparing TCR nucleotide sequences against IMGT/GENE-DB human TR gene sequences. A later analysis assigned CDR3 sequences and most-parsimonious VDJ recombination scenarios with the TCRdist pipeline. In a later analysis, each TCR beta chain was defined by its CDR3 amino acid sequence together with its V-gene family, and reads without a unique V-gene family were excluded. A later analysis removed over 500 highly shared, low-generation-probability nucleotide sequences to deal with suspected cross-contamination and a sequencing artifact. In a later analysis, a clonal expansion index was calculated for each public chain from normalized within-repertoire ranks of inferred template counts. Generation probabilities in a later analysis came from a VDJ recombination model fitted to out-of-frame rearrangements, and those results were checked against IGoR. In a later analysis, hypergeometric tests were used to score TCR-TCR, TCR-HLA and TCR-CMV co-occurrence, with a repertoire-size bias correction applied to TCR pairs. To estimate false discovery rates, a later analysis permuted the HLA or CMV assignments 20 times. A later analysis grouped co-occurring TCRs with DBSCAN, adding TCRdist sequence similarity when clustering within HLA-allele-positive subsets. For co-occurrence clustering, repertoires with fewer than 30,000 or more than 120,000 public chains were excluded, along with a handful of repertoires with anomalous nucleotide sharing. Held by TCRdb, this immuneACCESS table contains in-frame sequences only and omits some clones. Under half of the omission traces to an unresolved V gene where checked; the cause of the rest is unknown. V and J calls and clone size are given by that table; D and trimming were obtained from the DNA. This sample is represented by 90,000 to 120,000 clones; 70% to 85% of them were singletons. The ten largest clones add up to more than 4% of the sample.

The V and J genes are TRBV7-9 and TRBJ2-7; the best D guess is TRBD1, with 5 bases matching. Sequencing input: PBMCs. This clonotype was obtained from a male donor in good health and CMV-seronegative. The sequenced DNA is TGTGCCAGCAGCCCCCCAACTAAGCAGGGCTCCTACGAGCAGTACTTC. The resulting protein is CASSPPTKQGSYEQYF.